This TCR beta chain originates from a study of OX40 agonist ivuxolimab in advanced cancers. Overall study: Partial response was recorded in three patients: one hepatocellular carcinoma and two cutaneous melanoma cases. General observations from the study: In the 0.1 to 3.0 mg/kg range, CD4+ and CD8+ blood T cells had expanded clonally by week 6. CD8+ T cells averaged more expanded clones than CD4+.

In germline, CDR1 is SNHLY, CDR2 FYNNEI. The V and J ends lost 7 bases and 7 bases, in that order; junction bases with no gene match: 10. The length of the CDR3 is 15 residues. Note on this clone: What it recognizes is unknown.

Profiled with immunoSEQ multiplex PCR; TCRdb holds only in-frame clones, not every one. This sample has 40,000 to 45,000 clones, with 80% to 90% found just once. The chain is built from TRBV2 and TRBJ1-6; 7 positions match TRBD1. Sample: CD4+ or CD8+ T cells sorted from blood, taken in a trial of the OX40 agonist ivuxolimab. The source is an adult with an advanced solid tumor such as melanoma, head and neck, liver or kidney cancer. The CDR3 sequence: CASTSRQGANSPLHF. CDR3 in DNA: TGTGCCAGCACTTCGAGACAGGGCGCGAATTCACCCCTCCACTTT.